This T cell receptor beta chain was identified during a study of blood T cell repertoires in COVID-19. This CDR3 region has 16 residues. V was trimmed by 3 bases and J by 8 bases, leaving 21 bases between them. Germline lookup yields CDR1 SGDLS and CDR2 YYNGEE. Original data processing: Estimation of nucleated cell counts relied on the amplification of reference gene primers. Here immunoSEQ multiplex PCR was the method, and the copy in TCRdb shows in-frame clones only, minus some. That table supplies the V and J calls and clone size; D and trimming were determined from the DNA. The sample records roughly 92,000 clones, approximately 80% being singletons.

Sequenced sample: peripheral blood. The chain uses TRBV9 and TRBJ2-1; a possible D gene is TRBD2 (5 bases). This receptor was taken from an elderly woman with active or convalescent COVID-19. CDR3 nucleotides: TGTGCCAGCAGCGCGGGATCGGGCATTGACCCATATGAGCAGTTCTTC. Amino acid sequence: CASSAGSGIDPYEQFF.